The rows below give T cell receptor beta chains drawn from one sample of a study of blood T cell repertoires in COVID-19. Assay used: immunoSEQ multiplex PCR; TCRdb lists only in-frame clones, some missing. The profile covers about 140,000 clones, with 80% to 90% appearing a single time and about 1.5% taken by the ten largest. Sequenced: peripheral blood. Every receptor here comes from a woman in her forties or fifties with acute or convalescent COVID-19. Each CDR3 is given with its conserved first and last residue. D genes are given only for firm matches. Rows give clone size only sometimes, using once, few, many, or a class for an expanded clone.

V gene,D gene,clone size,J gene,CDR3 DNA,CDR3 protein
TRBV9,NA,NA,TRBJ1-1,TGTGCCAGCAGCGTAGCTTTAGATCCCCCGAACACTGAAGCTTTCTTT,CASSVALDPPNTEAFF
TRBV19,NA,NA,TRBJ2-7,TGTGCCAGTAGTATAGGAAAAGGTTCGGGTTCAATAACTGCCTACGAGCAGTACTTC,CASSIGKGSGSITAYEQYF
TRBV12-3/TRBV12-4,NA,NA,TRBJ1-1,TGTGCCAGCAGCTTCCCCTACACTGAAGCTTTCTTT,CASSFPYTEAFF
TRBV9,NA,NA,TRBJ2-1,TGTGCCAGCAGCGTAGACAGGGCTGACAATGAGCAGTTCTTC,CASSVDRADNEQFF
TRBV6-2/TRBV6-3,NA,few,TRBJ2-7,TGTGCCAGCAGTCTAAGTGCGGGGGCCCCCTACGAGCAGTACTTC,CASSLSAGAPYEQYF
TRBV15,NA,NA,TRBJ1-2,TGTGCCACCAGCAGAGATCGGGTTTCGGGCTACACCTTC,CATSRDRVSGYTF
TRBV19,TRBD1,NA,TRBJ2-1,TGTGCCAGTAGTTCCCTTCCGGGACAGGGGTCCTACAATGAGCAGTTCTTC,CASSSLPGQGSYNEQFF
TRBV10-3,NA,NA,TRBJ2-1,TGTGCCATCAAAGTTAGTAGCGGTAATGAGCAGTTCTTC,CAIKVSSGNEQFF
TRBV3-1/TRBV3-2,NA,NA,TRBJ1-5,TGTGCCAGCAGCCAAGCCCGAGTTAGTCAGCCCCAGCATTTT,CASSQARVSQPQHF
TRBV7-9,TRBD1,NA,TRBJ2-3,TGTGCCAGCAGCTTAGGGGACAGGTCGGGCACAGATACGCAGTATTTT,CASSLGDRSGTDTQYF
TRBV11-2,NA,NA,TRBJ1-2,TGTGCCAGCAGCCGCGCCTACTATGGCTACACCTTC,CASSRAYYGYTF
TRBV10-3,NA,NA,TRBJ1-5,TGTGCCATCAGGCGGGGGAGCAATCAGCCCCAGCATTTT,CAIRRGSNQPQHF
TRBV3-1/TRBV3-2,TRBD1,NA,TRBJ2-3,TGTGCCAGCAGCCAGTTACCGGCAGGGGGCGCAGATACGCAGTATTTT,CASSQLPAGGADTQYF
TRBV18,NA,NA,TRBJ1-6,TGTGCCAGCTCACCAAGTGGTCAGGGATACTCACCCCTCCACTTT,CASSPSGQGYSPLHF
TRBV18,NA,NA,TRBJ2-3,TGTGCCAGCTCACCAAGGTCCACTAGCCGACTTTACACAGATACGCAGTATTTT,CASSPRSTSRLYTDTQYF
TRBV5-1,TRBD2,NA,TRBJ2-3,TGCGCCAGTAGGGGACTAGGAACTAGCACAGATACGCAGTATTTT,CASRGLGTSTDTQYF
TRBV5-4,NA,NA,TRBJ2-7,TGTGCCAGCAGTTTCGGACGGGACTCCTACGAGCAGTACTTC,CASSFGRDSYEQYF
TRBV15,NA,NA,TRBJ1-4,TGTGCCACCAGCAGGGGCATGGGAGGGCTGTTTTTT,CATSRGMGGLFF
TRBV11-2,TRBD1,NA,TRBJ1-5,TGTGCCAGCAGCAGAGACAGGGGGCTGGATCAGCCCCAGCATTTT,CASSRDRGLDQPQHF
TRBV12-5,TRBD2,NA,TRBJ2-7,TGTGCTAGTGGTTCACCTCGGGGGGGACAGTACTTC,CASGSPRGGQYF
TRBV3-1/TRBV3-2,TRBD2,NA,TRBJ2-1,TGTGCCAGTGGACTAGCGGGTCCGAATGAGCAGTTCTTC,CASGLAGPNEQFF
TRBV2,NA,NA,TRBJ1-2,TGTGCCAGCAGTGCCGAAGGGGGGGCGAACTATGGCTACACCTTC,CASSAEGGANYGYTF
TRBV6-5,NA,NA,TRBJ1-5,TGTGCCAGCAGGGCGGGCTATAGCAATCAGCCCCAGCATTTT,CASRAGYSNQPQHF
TRBV18,TRBD2,NA,TRBJ2-1,TGTGCCAGCTCACCACTGGGACTAGCGGCAAACAATGAGCAGTTCTTC,CASSPLGLAANNEQFF
TRBV5-1,NA,NA,TRBJ2-7,TGCGCCAGCAGCTTGGGACTAGATTTATACGAGCAGTACTTC,CASSLGLDLYEQYF
TRBV5-1,TRBD2,NA,TRBJ2-2,TGCGCCAGCAGCGCGGGACTAGCGGGGGGGCCGAACACCGGGGAGCTGTTTTTT,CASSAGLAGGPNTGELFF
TRBV4-2,TRBD2,NA,TRBJ2-5,TGTGCCAGCAGCAATCTCAAACCGGGACTAGGGGAGACCCAGTACTTC,CASSNLKPGLGETQYF
TRBV10-3,NA,NA,TRBJ2-1,TGTGCCATCCAGGGCTCCTACAATGAGCAGTTCTTC,CAIQGSYNEQFF
TRBV30,TRBD2,NA,TRBJ2-4,TGTGCCTGGAGTCCGGGAGGGCCGGACATTCAGTACTTC,CAWSPGGPDIQYF
TRBV11-2,TRBD1,NA,TRBJ1-1,TGTGCCAGCAGCTTATTCCAGGGGGTTGGTACTGAAGCTTTCTTT,CASSLFQGVGTEAFF
TRBV5-6,TRBD1,NA,TRBJ2-3,TGTGCCAGCAGCTTGACCGGGACAGGGAGTGGCGATACGCAGTATTTT,CASSLTGTGSGDTQYF
TRBV19,TRBD1,NA,TRBJ1-4,TGTGCCAGTAGTACCATACAGGGGGGAAATGAAAAACTGTTTTTT,CASSTIQGGNEKLFF
TRBV5-1,TRBD1,NA,TRBJ2-7,TGCGCCAGCAGCTTGGGGTCGGGACAGACCTACGAGCAGTACTTC,CASSLGSGQTYEQYF
TRBV9,NA,NA,TRBJ1-3,TGTGCCAGCAGCGTAGACGGCTCTGGAAACACCATATATTTT,CASSVDGSGNTIYF
TRBV11-2,TRBD1,NA,TRBJ2-5,TGTGCCAGCAGCTTATCAGGGGGCGGGATCCAAGAGACCCAGTACTTC,CASSLSGGGIQETQYF
TRBV7-3,NA,NA,TRBJ1-6,TGTGCCAGCAGCTTAGTCAGGGTGGATTCACCCCTCCACTTT,CASSLVRVDSPLHF
TRBV15,NA,NA,TRBJ1-2,TGTGCCACCAGCAGAGTGCGGGAAAACTATGGCTACACCTTC,CATSRVRENYGYTF
TRBV7-3,TRBD1,NA,TRBJ1-2,TGTGCCAGCAGCCCCGGACAGGGGAACTATGGCTACACCTTC,CASSPGQGNYGYTF
TRBV6-5,TRBD1,NA,TRBJ1-3,TGTGCCAGCAGTTCCGACAGGGCTGGAAACACCATATATTTT,CASSSDRAGNTIYF
TRBV6-5,NA,NA,TRBJ1-2,TGTGCCAGCAGTTACAAGACTATTTTGGATGGCTACACCTTC,CASSYKTILDGYTF
TRBV4-2,TRBD2,NA,TRBJ2-1,TGTGCCAGCAGACTAGCGGGGGTGTACAATGAGCAGTTCTTC,CASRLAGVYNEQFF
TRBV2,NA,NA,TRBJ2-7,TGTGCCAGTTTAAAGAAGGGGACCTACGAGCAGTACTTC,CASLKKGTYEQYF
TRBV2,NA,NA,TRBJ1-1,TGTGCCAGCACCCGAGCCATGAACACTGAAGCTTTCTTT,CASTRAMNTEAFF
TRBV4-1,NA,NA,TRBJ2-7,TGCGCCAGCAGCCAAGACCCGGAGAGCTCCTACGAGCAGTACTTC,CASSQDPESSYEQYF
TRBV1,NA,NA,TRBJ1-2,TGCACCAGCAACGGACAGGGGGGAAACTATGGCTACACCTTC,CTSNGQGGNYGYTF
TRBV6-6,NA,NA,TRBJ2-5,TGTGCCAGCAGTTACAAGGACTGGCAAGAGACCCAGTACTTC,CASSYKDWQETQYF
TRBV11-1,TRBD1,NA,TRBJ1-4,TGTGCCAGCAGCCCCGGACAGGGAAGGAATGAAAAACTGTTTTTT,CASSPGQGRNEKLFF
TRBV6-1,NA,NA,TRBJ1-1,TGTGCCAGCAGTGAACGCCCGAGTGGCACTGAAGCTTTCTTT,CASSERPSGTEAFF
TRBV30,NA,NA,TRBJ1-1,TGTGCCTGGAGGTGGACAGATAAGGCTTTCTTT,CAWRWTDKAFF
TRBV28,TRBD1,few,TRBJ2-7,TGTGCCAGCAGTAACAGGGGCGAGCAGTACTTC,CASSNRGEQYF
TRBV5-6,TRBD2,NA,TRBJ2-1,TGTGCCAGCAGCTTGGGAAGCGGGATTGAGTTCTTC,CASSLGSGIEFF
TRBV4-1,NA,NA,TRBJ1-3,TGCGCCAGCACCCCGTCCCCCGCGGGCGTCTCTGGAAACACCATATATTTT,CASTPSPAGVSGNTIYF
TRBV7-3,TRBD1,NA,TRBJ1-2,TGTGCCAGCAGCTTAAAGGGGGCAGGAGACTATGGCTACACCTTC,CASSLKGAGDYGYTF
TRBV10-3,NA,NA,TRBJ1-4,TGTGCCATCACCCCGCGGGATGGTGAAAAACTGTTTTTT,CAITPRDGEKLFF
TRBV19,NA,NA,TRBJ1-6,TGTGCCAGTAGTGAGGGTGACATTAACTTGAATTCACCCCTCCACTTT,CASSEGDINLNSPLHF
TRBV2,NA,NA,TRBJ1-5,TGTGCCAGCAGACTGGGGGCAGGTGGCAATCAGCCCCAGCATTTT,CASRLGAGGNQPQHF
TRBV7-3,NA,NA,TRBJ2-3,TGTGCCAGCAGCCCATCGCATAGTATAACAGATACGCAGTATTTT,CASSPSHSITDTQYF